This entry lists 19 T cell receptor beta chains sequenced from one sample in a study of Graves' ophthalmopathy and Graves' hyperthyroidism. RNA transcripts yielded amplified TCR beta CDR3 regions. An opening RT-PCR round employed HTBI primers and preceded a second-round multiplex PCR. Each CDR3 protein gets one entry after TCRdb re-called the multiplex PCR reads with MiXCR. The sample carries about 240,000 distinct CDR3 sequences, about 46% recorded once. Sequenced material: peripheral blood. The receptor source for this set is an adult man with Graves' ophthalmopathy.

This clonotype has a handful of counts. The chain links TRBV18 to TRBJ2-5; TRBD1 aligns across 9 bases. CDR1 and CDR2 (germline): KGHSH, LQKENI. J gave up 3 bases and V 3 bases, and 5 bases lay outside the gene matches. The CDR3 consists of 15 residues. The CDR3: CASSPGTGLKETQYF. The CDR3 DNA follows: TGTGCCAGCTCACCCGGGACAGGGCTTAAAGAGACCCAGTACTTC.

This clonotype has a handful of counts. V and J are TRBV28 and TRBJ1-5; D unresolved. CDR1 and CDR2 (germline): MDHEN, SYDVKM. The CDR3 runs 12 residues. Trimming left V 5 bases short and J 7 bases short, with 9 bases between. This CDR3 is CASSTLRQPQHF. The CDR3 coding sequence is TGTGCCAGCAGTACTCTTAGACAGCCCCAGCATTTT.

This clonotype was seen a single time. V usage is TRBV11-3 and J usage is TRBJ1-1; D ambiguous. This CDR3 contains 15 residues. The germline CDR1 and CDR2 sequences are SGHNT and YENEEA. The ends were cut back, 6 bases at V and 5 bases at J, with 19 bases in the middle. The CDR3 nucleotides read TGTGCCAGCAGTCCCGGGCCCCCGGTTGGGACTGAAGCTTTCTTT. This encodes CASSPGPPVGTEAFF.

Only one count was recorded for this clonotype. The chain carries TRBV6-5 and TRBJ1-6, with 7 bases fitting TRBD1. CDR3 length: 15 residues. Germline lookup yields CDR1 MNHEY and CDR2 SVGAGI. Germline trimming cut 5 bases from V and 6 bases from J; bases unmatched to any gene: 7. In DNA form, the CDR3 reads TGTGCCAGCAGTGAATGGTGGGACAGTAATTCACCCCTCCACTTT. This translates into CASSEWWDSNSPLHF.

This clonotype was recorded a few times. The chain employs TRBV28 and TRBJ1-5, with D unresolved. Germline CDR1 reads MDHEN; CDR2 reads SYDVKM. With 4 bases removed from V and 4 bases from J, the gap between germline ends came to 14 bases. The CDR3 totals 15 residues. This CDR3 reads CASSYSGELNQPQHF. The DNA of the CDR3 is TGTGCCAGCAGTTACTCCGGGGAGCTGAATCAGCCCCAGCATTTT.

This chain links TRBV7-2 with TRBJ2-7; D not certain. The CDR3 length is 13 residues. Germline V lookup: CDR1 SGHTA, CDR2 FQGNSA. V was clipped by 2 bases and J by 2 bases, with 7 bases between them. CDR3 in DNA: TGTGCCAGCAGCTTATCCGTTACCTACGAGCAGTACTTC. This translates into CASSLSVTYEQYF. Together with reference TRBV7-2 and TRBJ2-7, the CDR3 gives the full variable domain: GAGVSQSPSNKVTEKGKDVELRCDPISGHTALYWYRQSLGQGLEFLIYFQGNSAPDKSGLPSDRFSAERTGGSVSTLTIQRTQQEDSAVYLCASSLSVTYEQYFGPGTRLTVT.

This clonotype occurred many times. This chain links TRBV2 with TRBJ2-7; TRBD1 aligns across 11 bases. The CDR3 has 15 amino acids. In germline, CDR1 is SNHLY, CDR2 FYNNEI. The V gene end was trimmed by 4 bases and the J gene end by 3 bases; junction bases not matched to a gene: 5. Written as DNA, the CDR3 is TGTGCCAGCAGTGTTGGACAGGGGGCATACTACGAGCAGTACTTC. Its translation: CASSVGQGAYYEQYF. The variable domain in full, with the rest retrieved from reference TRBV2 and TRBJ2-7, is EPEVTQTPSHQVTQMGQEVILRCVPISNHLYFYWYRQILGQKVEFLVSFYNNEISEKSEIFDDQFSVERPDGSNFTLKIRSTKLEDSAMYFCASSVGQGAYYEQYFGPGTRLTVT.

The V gene is TRBV7-9, the J gene TRBJ2-5; unclear D gene. CDR3 size: 13 residues. V was shortened by 1 base and J by 3 bases, with 6 bases between the two germline ends. Germline values: CDR1 SEHNR, CDR2 FQNEAQ (reference sequence). CDR3: CASSLVSEETQYF. The CDR3, as DNA: TGTGCCAGCAGCTTAGTTTCAGAAGAGACCCAGTACTTC.

The rearrangement joins TRBV7-2 to TRBJ2-3, with 8 bases that match TRBD1. Germline loops: CDR1 SGHTA, CDR2 FQGNSA. The CDR3 covers 17 residues. Unmatched junction bases numbered 11, after V lost 2 bases and J lost 4 bases. In DNA form, the CDR3 reads TGTGCCAGCAGCTTAAGGGGTGGACAGGGAGTACCAGATACGCAGTATTTT. Amino acid sequence: CASSLRGGQGVPDTQYF.

This clonotype has a count of ten or more. This rearrangement joins TRBV15 to TRBJ2-7; TRBD1 is a possible D gene (7 bases). The germline gives CDR1 LNHNV, CDR2 YYDKDF (reference sequence). Between the trimmed V and J ends, which lost 3 bases and 4 bases, there was a span of 16 bases. This CDR3 contains 15 residues. In nucleotides, the CDR3 is TGTGCCACCAGCAGCAGGGGGACTTCTAGGTACGAGCAGTACTTC. Protein: CATSSRGTSRYEQYF.

The chain combines TRBV19 with TRBJ2-7; weak D call: TRBD1 (6 bases). With 7 bases removed from V and 3 bases from J, the gap between germline ends came to 16 bases. Per the germline V gene, CDR1 is LNHDA and CDR2 is SQIVND (reference sequence). The CDR3 length is 14 residues. The CDR3 nucleotides are TGTGCCAGTAAGAAGCAAAGCAGGGGCTACGAGCAGTACTTC. Translating it yields CASKKQSRGYEQYF.

CDR3 region: CSVGWGVAGELFF. In DNA, the CDR3 is TGCAGCGTTGGTTGGGGAGTTGCCGGGGAGCTGTTTTTT. The genes are TRBV29-1 and TRBJ2-2, with D possibly matching TRBD2 (5 bases). The CDR3 extends over 13 amino acids. Trimming removed 4 bases at V and 6 bases at J, with 12 bases between. The germline gives CDR1 SQVTM, CDR2 ANQGSEA.

This clonotype was counted only a few times. The CDR3 nucleotides read TGTGCCAGCAGTGGGGCCCGACAGGGAGTCAGGGCTAATGAAAAACTGTTTTTT. The encoded protein is CASSGARQGVRANEKLFF. The chain uses TRBV2 and TRBJ1-4; 7 bases map to TRBD1. Unmatched junction bases numbered 14, after V lost 4 bases and J lost 3 bases. The CDR3 covers 18 residues. Germline V lookup: CDR1 SNHLY, CDR2 FYNNEI. Full variable domain (rest looked up from reference TRBV2 and TRBJ1-4): EPEVTQTPSHQVTQMGQEVILRCVPISNHLYFYWYRQILGQKVEFLVSFYNNEISEKSEIFDDQFSVERPDGSNFTLKIRSTKLEDSAMYFCASSGARQGVRANEKLFFGSGTQLSVL.

V and J are TRBV19 and TRBJ1-2; TRBD1 matches at 8 bases. J was trimmed by 6 bases and V by 8 bases; bases with no gene match: 11. The CDR3 loop spans 14 amino acids. CDR1 is LNHDA, CDR2 SQIVND, per germline (reference sequence). CDR3 sequence: CASPLDRENHGYTF. For the CDR3, the DNA is TGTGCCAGTCCCCTGGACAGGGAAAACCATGGCTACACCTTC.

There are many counts of this clonotype. The J gene is TRBJ1-4, the V gene TRBV12-3 or TRBV12-4; no clear D. This CDR3 is built from 16 residues. V was clipped by 4 bases and J by 0 bases, with 12 bases between them. The CDR3 coding sequence is TGTGCCAGCAGTTCCGGTTATGGGACAACTAATGAAAAACTGTTTTTT. Translation gives CASSSGYGTTNEKLFF.

This sequence joins TRBV4-1 and TRBJ2-7; D is undetermined. Germline V CDR1 and CDR2: MGHRA, YSYEKL. The CDR3 totals 14 residues. Trimming cost V 1 base and J 2 bases, with 9 bases left between them. The CDR3: CASSQGLSPYEQYF. CDR3 bases: TGCGCCAGCAGCCAAGGTCTTAGCCCCTACGAGCAGTACTTC.

The chain is built from TRBV15 and TRBJ2-5, with D perhaps being TRBD1 or TRBD2 (5 bases each). Trimming took off 10 bases at V and 4 bases at J, with 10 bases between the two ends. The germline CDR1 and CDR2 sequences are LNHNV and YYDKDF (reference sequence). The CDR3 contains 11 residues. CDR3 protein: CASNGGETQYF. The CDR3 DNA sequence: TGTGCCAGCAATGGGGGAGAGACCCAGTACTTC.

Only a few counts were recorded for this clonotype. J is TRBJ1-3 and V is TRBV20-1; no clear D gene. In germline, CDR1 is DFQATT, CDR2 SNEGSKA (reference sequence). The CDR3 is 14 amino acids. Trimming left V 3 bases short and J 0 bases short, with 9 bases between. This CDR3 reads CSASEANSGNTIYF. For the CDR3, the DNA is TGCAGTGCTAGCGAGGCGAACTCTGGAAACACCATATATTTT.

J is TRBJ1-2 and V is TRBV19, with D unclear. CDR1 is LNHDA, CDR2 SQIVND, per germline (reference sequence). CDR3 length: 14 amino acids. The ends were cut back, 3 bases at V and 2 bases at J, with 10 bases in the middle. As DNA, the CDR3 is TGTGCCAGTAGTATCCACCAGGCGAACTATGGCTACACCTTC. Translated: CASSIHQANYGYTF.